The text below deals with one T cell receptor beta chain. These data come from a study of CD8 T cells in Susac syndrome. In contrast to the negatively isolated CD8+ and CD4+ T cells, TEMRA cells were FACS-enriched. Reverse transcription of roughly 0.45 to 1 ug RNA was performed with random hexamers. A multiplex approach, immunoSEQ multiplex PCR, amplified TCR beta CDR3 across 54 Vbeta and 13 Jbeta. Using its own MiXCR run on the immunoSEQ multiplex PCR reads, TCRdb lists one record per CDR3 protein. The sample consists of about 300,000 distinct CDR3 sequences, 65% to 90% of them appearing once. J gave up 4 bases and V 4 bases, and 4 bases lay outside the gene matches. The CDR3 covers 16 residues. The germline V gene has CDR1 PRHDT and CDR2 FYEKMQ (reference sequence).

Sequencing was carried out using CD8+ T cells from PBMCs. V usage is TRBV13 and J usage is TRBJ2-1, with 13 positions matching TRBD2. This TCR was recovered from a human donor with multiple sclerosis. The CDR3 bases are TGTGCCAGCAGCTCCGGACTAGCGGGAGCGTACAATGAGCAGTTCTTC. This codes for CASSSGLAGAYNEQFF. The variable domain in full, completed from reference TRBV13 and TRBJ2-1, reads AAGVIQSPRHLIKEKRETATLKCYPIPRHDTVYWYQQGPGQDPQFLISFYEKMQSDKGSIPDRFSAQQFSDYHSELNMSSLELGDSALYFCASSSGLAGAYNEQFFGPGTRLTVL.